The present T cell receptor (beta chain) was sequenced within a study of T cells after yellow fever vaccination. General study points: A weaker secondary response peaked on day 5, the primary on day 15.

5'RACE template switching added a universal primer site and UMIs to TCR cDNA. TCRdb ran MiXCR on the 5' RACE reads and lists one entry per CDR3 protein. The sample contains roughly 340,000 distinct CDR3 sequences, 3% to 4.5% of which appear only once. On this clonotype itself: Its target is not known.

CDR1 SGHAT and CDR2 FQNNGV come from the germline V gene. V lost 4 bases and J 6 bases, leaving 12 bases between the germline ends. The CDR3 has 14 amino acids. Sample: PBMCs, taken 5 days after the yellow fever booster vaccination. The chain is built from TRBV11-2 and TRBJ2-2; D remains unclear. The sequence came from a man aged 18 to 30 who received the YFV17D yellow fever vaccine. DNA for the CDR3: TGTGCCAGCAGCTCCCCACGGATGCCCGGGGAGCTGTTTTTT. Encoded protein: CASSSPRMPGELFF.